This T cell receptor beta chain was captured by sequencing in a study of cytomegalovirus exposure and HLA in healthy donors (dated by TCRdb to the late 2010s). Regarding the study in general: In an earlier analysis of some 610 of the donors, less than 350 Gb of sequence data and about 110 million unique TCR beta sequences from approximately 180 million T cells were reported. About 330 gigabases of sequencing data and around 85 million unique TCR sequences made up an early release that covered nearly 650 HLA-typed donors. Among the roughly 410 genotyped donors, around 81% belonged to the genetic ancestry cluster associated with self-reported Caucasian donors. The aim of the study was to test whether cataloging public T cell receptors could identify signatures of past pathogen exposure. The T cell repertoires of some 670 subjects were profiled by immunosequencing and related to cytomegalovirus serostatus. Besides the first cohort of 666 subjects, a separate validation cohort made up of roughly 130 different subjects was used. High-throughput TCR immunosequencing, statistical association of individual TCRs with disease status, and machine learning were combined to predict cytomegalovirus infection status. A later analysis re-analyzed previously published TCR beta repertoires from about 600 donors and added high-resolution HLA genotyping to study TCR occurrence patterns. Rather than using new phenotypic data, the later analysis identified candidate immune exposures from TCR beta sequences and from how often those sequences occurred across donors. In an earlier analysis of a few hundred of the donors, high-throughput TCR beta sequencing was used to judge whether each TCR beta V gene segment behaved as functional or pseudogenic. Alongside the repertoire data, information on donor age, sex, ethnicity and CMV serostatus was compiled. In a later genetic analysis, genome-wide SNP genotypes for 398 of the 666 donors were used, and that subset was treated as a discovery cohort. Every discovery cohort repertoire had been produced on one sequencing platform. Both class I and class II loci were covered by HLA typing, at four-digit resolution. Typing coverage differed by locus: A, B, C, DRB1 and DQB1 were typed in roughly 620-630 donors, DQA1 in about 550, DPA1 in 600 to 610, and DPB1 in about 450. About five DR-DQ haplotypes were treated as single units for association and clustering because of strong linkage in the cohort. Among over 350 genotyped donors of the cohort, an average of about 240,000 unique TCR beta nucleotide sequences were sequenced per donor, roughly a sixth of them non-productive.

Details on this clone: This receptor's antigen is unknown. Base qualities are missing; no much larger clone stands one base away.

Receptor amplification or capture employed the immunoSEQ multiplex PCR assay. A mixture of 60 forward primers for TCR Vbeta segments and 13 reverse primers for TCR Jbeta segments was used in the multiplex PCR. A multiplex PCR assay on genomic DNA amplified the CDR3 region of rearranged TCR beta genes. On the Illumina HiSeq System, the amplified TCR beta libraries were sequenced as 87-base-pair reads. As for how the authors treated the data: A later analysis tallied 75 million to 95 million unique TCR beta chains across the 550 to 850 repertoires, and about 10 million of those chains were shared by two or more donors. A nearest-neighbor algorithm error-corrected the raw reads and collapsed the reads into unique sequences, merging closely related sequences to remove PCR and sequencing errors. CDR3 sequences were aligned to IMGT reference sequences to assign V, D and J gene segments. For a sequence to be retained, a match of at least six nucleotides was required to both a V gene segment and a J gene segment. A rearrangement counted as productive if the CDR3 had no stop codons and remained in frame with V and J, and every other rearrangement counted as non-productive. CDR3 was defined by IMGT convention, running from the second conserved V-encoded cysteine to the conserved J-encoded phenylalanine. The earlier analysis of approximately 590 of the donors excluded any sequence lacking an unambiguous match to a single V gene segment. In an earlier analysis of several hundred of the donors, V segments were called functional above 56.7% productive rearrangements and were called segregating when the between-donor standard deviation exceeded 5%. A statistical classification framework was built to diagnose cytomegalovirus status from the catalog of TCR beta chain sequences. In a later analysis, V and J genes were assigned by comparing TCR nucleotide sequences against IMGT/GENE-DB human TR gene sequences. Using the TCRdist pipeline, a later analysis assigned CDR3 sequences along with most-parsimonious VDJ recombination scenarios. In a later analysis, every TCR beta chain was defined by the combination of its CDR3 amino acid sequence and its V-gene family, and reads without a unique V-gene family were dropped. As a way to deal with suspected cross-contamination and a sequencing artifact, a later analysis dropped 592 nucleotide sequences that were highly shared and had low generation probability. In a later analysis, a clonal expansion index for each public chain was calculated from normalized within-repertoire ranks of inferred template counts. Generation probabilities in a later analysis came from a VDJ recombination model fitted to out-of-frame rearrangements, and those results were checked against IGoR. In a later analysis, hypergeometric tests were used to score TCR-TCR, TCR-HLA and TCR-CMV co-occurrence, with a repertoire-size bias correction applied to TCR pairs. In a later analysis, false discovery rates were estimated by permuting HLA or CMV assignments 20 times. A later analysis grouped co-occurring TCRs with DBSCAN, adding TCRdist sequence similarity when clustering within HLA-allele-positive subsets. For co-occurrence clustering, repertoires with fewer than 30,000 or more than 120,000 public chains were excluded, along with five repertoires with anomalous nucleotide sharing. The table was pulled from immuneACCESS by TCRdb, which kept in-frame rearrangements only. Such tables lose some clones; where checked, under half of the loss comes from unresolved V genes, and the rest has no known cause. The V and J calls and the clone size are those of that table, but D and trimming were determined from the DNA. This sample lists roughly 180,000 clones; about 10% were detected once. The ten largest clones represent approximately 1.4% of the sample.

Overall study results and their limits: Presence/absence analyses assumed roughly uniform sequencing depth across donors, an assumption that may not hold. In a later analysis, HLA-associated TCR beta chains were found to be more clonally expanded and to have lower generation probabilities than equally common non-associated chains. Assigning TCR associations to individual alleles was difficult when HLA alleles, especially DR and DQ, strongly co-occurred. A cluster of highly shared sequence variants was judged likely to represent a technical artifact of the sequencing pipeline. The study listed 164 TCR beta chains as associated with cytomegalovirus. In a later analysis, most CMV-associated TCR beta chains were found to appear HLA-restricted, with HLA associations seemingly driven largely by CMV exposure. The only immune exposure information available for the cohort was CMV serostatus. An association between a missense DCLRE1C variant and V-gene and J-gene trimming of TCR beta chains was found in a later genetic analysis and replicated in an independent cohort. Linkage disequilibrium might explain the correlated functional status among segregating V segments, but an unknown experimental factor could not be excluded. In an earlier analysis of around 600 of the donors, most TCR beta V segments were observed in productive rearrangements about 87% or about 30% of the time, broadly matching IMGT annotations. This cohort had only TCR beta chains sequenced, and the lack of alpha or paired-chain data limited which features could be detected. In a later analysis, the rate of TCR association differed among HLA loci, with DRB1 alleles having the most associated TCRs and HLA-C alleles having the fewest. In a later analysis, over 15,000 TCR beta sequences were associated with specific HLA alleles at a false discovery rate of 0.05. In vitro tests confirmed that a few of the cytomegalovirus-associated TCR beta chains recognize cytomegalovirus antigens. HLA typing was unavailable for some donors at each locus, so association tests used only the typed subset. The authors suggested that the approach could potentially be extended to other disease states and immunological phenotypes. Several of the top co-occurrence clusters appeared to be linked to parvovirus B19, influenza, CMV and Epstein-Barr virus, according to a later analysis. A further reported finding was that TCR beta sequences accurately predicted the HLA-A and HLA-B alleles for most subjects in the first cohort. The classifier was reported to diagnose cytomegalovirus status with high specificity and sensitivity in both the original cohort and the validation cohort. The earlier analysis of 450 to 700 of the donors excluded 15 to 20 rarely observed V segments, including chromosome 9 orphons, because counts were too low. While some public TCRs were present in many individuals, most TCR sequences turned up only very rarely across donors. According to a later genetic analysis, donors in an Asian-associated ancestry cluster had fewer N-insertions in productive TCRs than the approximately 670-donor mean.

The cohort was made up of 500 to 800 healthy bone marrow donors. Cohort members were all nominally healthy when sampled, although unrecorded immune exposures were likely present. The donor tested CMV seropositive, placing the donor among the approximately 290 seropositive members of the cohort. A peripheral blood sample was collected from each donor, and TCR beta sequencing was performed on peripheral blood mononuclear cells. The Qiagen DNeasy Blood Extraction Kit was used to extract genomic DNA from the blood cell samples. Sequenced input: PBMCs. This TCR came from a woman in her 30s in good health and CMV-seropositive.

CDR3 reads: CASTKGWEETQYF. The DNA is TGCGCCAGCACTAAGGGGTGGGAAGAGACCCAGTACTTC. The chain joins TRBV5-1 to TRBJ2-5; TRBD1 is a weak D gene call, 5 bases matching. Based on the germline V gene, the CDR1 and CDR2 sequences are SGHRS and YFSETQ. Spanning cysteine to phenylalanine, the CDR3 consists of 13 amino acids. The entry retains the CDR3 DNA only, 39 bases that are in frame from base 1. V drops 6 bases and J drops 3 bases, leaving 12 bases in between.